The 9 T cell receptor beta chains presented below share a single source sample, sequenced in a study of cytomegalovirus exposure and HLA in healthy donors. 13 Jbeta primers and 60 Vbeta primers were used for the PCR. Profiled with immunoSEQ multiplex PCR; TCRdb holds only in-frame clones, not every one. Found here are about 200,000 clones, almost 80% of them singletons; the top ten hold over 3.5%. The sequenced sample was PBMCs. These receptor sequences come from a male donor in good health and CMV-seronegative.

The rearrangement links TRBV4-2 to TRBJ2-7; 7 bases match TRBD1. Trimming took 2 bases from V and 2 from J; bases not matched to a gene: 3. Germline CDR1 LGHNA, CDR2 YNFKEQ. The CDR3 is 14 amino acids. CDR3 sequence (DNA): TGTGCCAGCAGCCAAAACAGGGGAACCTACGAGCAGTACTTC. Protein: CASSQNRGTYEQYF.

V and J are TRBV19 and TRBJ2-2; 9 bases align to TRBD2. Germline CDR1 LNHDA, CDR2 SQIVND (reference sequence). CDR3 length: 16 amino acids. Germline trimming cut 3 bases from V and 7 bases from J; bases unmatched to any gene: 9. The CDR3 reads CASSILPGLASGELFF. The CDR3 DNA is TGTGCCAGTAGTATCCTCCCGGGACTAGCTAGCGGGGAGCTGTTTTTT.

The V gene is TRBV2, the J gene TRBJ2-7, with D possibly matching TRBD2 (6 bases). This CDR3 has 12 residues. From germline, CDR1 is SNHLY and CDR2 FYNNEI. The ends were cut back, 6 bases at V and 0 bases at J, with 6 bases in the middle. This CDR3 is CASSGSSYEQYF. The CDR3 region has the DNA TGTGCCAGCAGCGGGAGCTCCTACGAGCAGTACTTC.

This chain's CDR3 is CASSQARMQYF. CDR3 nucleotides: TGTGCCAGCAGCCAGGCCCGGATGCAGTATTTT. The V gene is TRBV21-1, the J gene TRBJ2-3; the table names TRBD1, a call not compared with the DNA. TRBV21-1 is an annotated pseudogene. The CDR3 loop spans 11 amino acids.

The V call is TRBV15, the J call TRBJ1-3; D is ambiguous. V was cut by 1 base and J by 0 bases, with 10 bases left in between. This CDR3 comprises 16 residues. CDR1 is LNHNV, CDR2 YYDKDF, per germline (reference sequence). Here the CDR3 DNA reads TGTGCCACCAGCAGAGGAGAGATTAACTCTGGAAACACCATATATTTT. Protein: CATSRGEINSGNTIYF. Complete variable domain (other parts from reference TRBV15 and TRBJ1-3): DAMVIQNPRYQVTQFGKPVTLSCSQTLNHNVMYWYQQKSSQAPKLLFHYYDKDFNNEADTPDNFQSRRPNTSFCFLDIRSPGLGDTAMYLCATSRGEINSGNTIYFGEGSWLTVV.

CDR3 DNA sequence: TGCGCCAGCACCTCACGGACTAGCGGGAGGTCGGAGACCCAGTACTTC. Protein product: CASTSRTSGRSETQYF. The chain is built from TRBV5-1 and TRBJ2-5; 14 positions match TRBD2. Trimming cost V 6 bases and J 5 bases; bases outside gene matches: 9. The CDR3 covers 16 residues. Germline CDR1 SGHRS, CDR2 YFSETQ. Full variable domain (outside the CDR3, taken from reference TRBV5-1 and TRBJ2-5): KAGVTQTPRYLIKTRGQQVTLSCSPISGHRSVSWYQQTPGQGLQFLFEYFSETQRNKGNFPGRFSGRQFSNSRSEMNVSTLELGDSALYLCASTSRTSGRSETQYFGPGTRLLVL.

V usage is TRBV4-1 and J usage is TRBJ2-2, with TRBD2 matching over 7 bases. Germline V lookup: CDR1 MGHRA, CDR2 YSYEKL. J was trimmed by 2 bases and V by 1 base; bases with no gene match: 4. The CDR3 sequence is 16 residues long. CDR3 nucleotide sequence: TGCGCCAGCAGCCAAGTCACTAGCGTAAACACCGGGGAGCTGTTTTTT. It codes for CASSQVTSVNTGELFF.

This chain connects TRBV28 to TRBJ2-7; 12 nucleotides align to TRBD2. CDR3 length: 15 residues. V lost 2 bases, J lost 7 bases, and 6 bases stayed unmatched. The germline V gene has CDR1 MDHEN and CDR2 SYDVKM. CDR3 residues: CASSLRTSGTEEQYF. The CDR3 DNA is TGTGCCAGCAGTTTAAGGACTAGCGGGACGGAAGAGCAGTACTTC.

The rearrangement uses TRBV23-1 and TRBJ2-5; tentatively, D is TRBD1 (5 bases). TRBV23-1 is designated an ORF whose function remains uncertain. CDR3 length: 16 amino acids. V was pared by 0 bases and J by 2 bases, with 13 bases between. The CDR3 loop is CASSQSWQGSQETQYF. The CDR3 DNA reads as TGCGCCAGCAGTCAATCCTGGCAGGGCAGTCAAGAGACCCAGTACTTC.